This T cell receptor beta chain was recorded in a study of molecular identifiers for immune sequencing clone quantification. The CDR3 has 15 residues. Germline loops: CDR1 SEHNR, CDR2 FQNEAQ (reference sequence). The ends were cut back, 5 bases at V and 3 bases at J, with 14 bases in the middle. Previously described methods and listed TCR primers were employed for the bulk TCR libraries. TCRdb itself ran the PCR reads through MiXCR, one entry per CDR3 protein. Found here are 20,000 to 30,000 distinct CDR3 sequences, 17% of them singletons; the top ten hold roughly 1%. Note on this clonotype: A much larger clone differs from this one at a single base, so this may be a read error.

The chain has TRBV7-9 and TRBJ1-5; a weak D match, TRBD1 (6 bases). The source is a human donor in good health. Some libraries in this study had Jurkat cell RNA spiked in. The sequencing input was naive CD8+ T cells from blood, with Jurkat cell RNA spiked in. The subset was: FACS-sorted CD8+CD4-CCR7+CD45RA+ naive T cells. CDR3 sequence reads: CASSPLRTDNQPQHF. CDR3 in DNA: TGTGCCAGCAGCCCTCTCCGGACAGACAATCAGCCCCAGCATTTT.